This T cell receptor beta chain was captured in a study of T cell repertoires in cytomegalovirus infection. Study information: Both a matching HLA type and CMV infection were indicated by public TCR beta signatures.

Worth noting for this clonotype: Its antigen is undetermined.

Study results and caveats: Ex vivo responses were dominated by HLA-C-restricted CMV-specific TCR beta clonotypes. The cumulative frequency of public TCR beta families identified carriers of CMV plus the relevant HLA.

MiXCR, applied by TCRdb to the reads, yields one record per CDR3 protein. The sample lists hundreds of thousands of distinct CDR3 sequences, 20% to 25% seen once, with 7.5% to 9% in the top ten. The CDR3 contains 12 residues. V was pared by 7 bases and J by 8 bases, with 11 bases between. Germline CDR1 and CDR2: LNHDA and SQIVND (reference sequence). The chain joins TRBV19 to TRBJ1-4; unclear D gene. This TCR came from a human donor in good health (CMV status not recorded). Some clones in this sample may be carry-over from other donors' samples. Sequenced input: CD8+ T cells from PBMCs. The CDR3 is CASKPGAEKLFF. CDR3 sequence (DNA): TGTGCCAGTAAACCGGGAGCCGAAAAACTGTTTTTT.